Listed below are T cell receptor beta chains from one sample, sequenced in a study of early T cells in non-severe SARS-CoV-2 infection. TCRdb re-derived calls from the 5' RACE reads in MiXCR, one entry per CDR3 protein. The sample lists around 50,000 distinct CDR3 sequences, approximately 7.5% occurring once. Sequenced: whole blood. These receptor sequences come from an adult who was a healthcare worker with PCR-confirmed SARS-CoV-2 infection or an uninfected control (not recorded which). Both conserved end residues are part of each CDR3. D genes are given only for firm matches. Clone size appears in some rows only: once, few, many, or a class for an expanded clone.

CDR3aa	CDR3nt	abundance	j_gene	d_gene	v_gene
CATERGESNQPQHF	TGTGCCACCGAACGGGGTGAGAGCAATCAGCCCCAGCATTTT	many	TRBJ1-5	-	TRBV19
CATSRDSGGVTDTQYF	TGTGCCACCAGCAGAGATTCAGGGGGTGTCACAGATACGCAGTATTTT	few	TRBJ2-3	TRBD1	TRBV15
CASSLGPPRGVEAFF	TGTGCCAGCAGTTTAGGGCCGCCGAGGGGAGTTGAAGCTTTCTTT	many	TRBJ1-1	-	TRBV12-3/TRBV12-4
CASSFELNTEAFF	TGTGCCAGCAGCTTTGAACTGAACACTGAAGCTTTCTTT	many	TRBJ1-1	-	TRBV11-2
CASSLDSATEAFF	TGTGCCAGCAGTTTGGACAGTGCCACTGAAGCTTTCTTT	many	TRBJ1-1	-	TRBV6-5
CASSLIAGESLGTQYF	TGTGCCAGCAGCCTCATAGCGGGGGAGTCTTTGGGTACGCAGTATTTT	-	TRBJ2-3	TRBD2	TRBV9
CASSPDSLGQPQHF	TGTGCCAGCAGCCCCGACAGCCTAGGTCAGCCCCAGCATTTT	many	TRBJ1-5	-	TRBV6-6
CSAVSGGATVRNEQFF	TGCAGTGCTGTTAGCGGGGGGGCAACGGTTAGGAATGAGCAGTTCTTC	few	TRBJ2-1	TRBD2	TRBV20-1
CATSDEYTQYF	TGTGCCACATCGGATGAATATACGCAGTATTTT	many	TRBJ2-3	-	TRBV7-9
CASSSRSGGDTQYF	TGTGCCAGCAGTTCTCGTAGCGGGGGGGATACGCAGTATTTT	medium-sized	TRBJ2-3	TRBD2	TRBV27
CASRPLRGNYGYTF	TGTGCCAGCAGACCCCTCCGCGGAAACTATGGCTACACCTTC	many	TRBJ1-2	-	TRBV6-6
CASSLSGNSPLHF	TGTGCCAGCAGTTTATCGGGGAATTCACCCCTCCATTTT	few	TRBJ1-6	-	TRBV12-3/TRBV12-4
CASMGDSNQPQHF	TGTGCCAGCATGGGGGATAGCAATCAGCCCCAGCATTTT	many	TRBJ1-5	-	TRBV2
CASSLGGSNEQFF	TGCGCCAGCAGCTTGGGGGGATCCAATGAGCAGTTCTTC	many	TRBJ2-1	-	TRBV5-1
CASSPTGILYEQYF	TGTGCCAGCAGCCCGACCGGTATCCTGTACGAGCAGTACTTC	-	TRBJ2-7	-	TRBV7-2
CASSVDERRSYNEQFF	TGTGCCAGCAGCGTAGATGAGCGTAGGTCCTACAATGAGCAGTTCTTC	many	TRBJ2-1	-	TRBV9
CASRSTSGSPYEQYF	TGTGCCAGCAGGTCTACTAGCGGAAGCCCCTACGAGCAGTACTTC	once	TRBJ2-7	TRBD2	TRBV6-1
CASSVRQGGVGGELFF	TGTGCCAGCAGCGTGCGACAGGGCGGGGTAGGCGGGGAGCTGTTTTTT	many	TRBJ2-2	-	TRBV21-1
CASRGTVGSTDTQYF	TGTGCCAGCAGGGGGACAGTCGGCAGCACAGATACGCAGTATTTT	many	TRBJ2-3	TRBD1	TRBV12-3/TRBV12-4
CASSFGRNTEAFF	TGTGCCAGCAGTTTCGGTCGGAACACTGAAGCTTTCTTT	few	TRBJ1-1	-	TRBV12-3/TRBV12-4
CASSEWRGETQYF	TGTGCCAGCAGTGAATGGAGGGGAGAGACCCAGTACTTC	many	TRBJ2-5	-	TRBV2